The next 14 T cell receptor beta chains were all read from a single sample in a study of cytomegalovirus exposure and HLA in healthy donors. The PCR employed 60 Vbeta primers together with 13 Jbeta primers. Assay used: immunoSEQ multiplex PCR; TCRdb lists only in-frame clones, some missing. The sample holds 150,000 or so clones, approximately 84% seen once. The specimen sequenced was PBMCs. The receptors here all came from a woman in her 40s in good health and CMV-seronegative.

The V gene is TRBV30, the J gene TRBJ1-2; perhaps TRBD1 as D (5 bases). From germline, CDR1 is GTSNPN and CDR2 SVGIG (reference sequence). CDR3 size: 15 residues. V gave up 1 base and J gave up 1 base, with 13 bases separating them. The CDR3 loop reads CAWSARNRRNYGYTF. Here the CDR3 DNA reads TGTGCCTGGAGTGCCCGTAACAGGCGTAACTATGGCTACACCTTC.

The chain joins TRBV7-9 to TRBJ2-1; D unresolved. Germline loops: CDR1 SEHNR, CDR2 FQNEAQ (reference sequence). There are 12 residues in the CDR3. V was clipped by 4 bases and J by 2 bases, with 3 bases between them. The CDR3 nucleotides read TGTGCCAGCAGCTCAACCTACAATGAGCAGTTCTTC. Protein: CASSSTYNEQFF.

In this sample, this clone turned up a few times. CDR3 sequence (DNA): TGCGCCAGCAGGTACGCCCCCGGACTCCAAGAGACCCAGTACTTC. Its translation is CASRYAPGLQETQYF. This chain joins TRBV5-1 and TRBJ2-5; TRBD2 might be the D (5 bases). Germline CDR1 and CDR2: SGHRS and YFSETQ. This CDR3 comprises 15 residues. The V gene lost 5 bases and the J gene lost 1 base, with 15 bases spanning the gap.

This clone appeared once. The chain employs TRBV28 and TRBJ1-1, with a weak D call TRBD1 (6 bases). This CDR3 has 15 residues. Per germline, CDR1 MDHEN and CDR2 SYDVKM. Deletions cut 2 bases from V and 4 bases from J, with 14 bases between. For the CDR3, the DNA is TGTGCCAGCAGTTTAGGGGGGGCCGGTGGCACTGAAGCTTTCTTT. It specifies CASSLGGAGGTEAFF.

The chain combines TRBV4-3 with TRBJ2-3; D is possibly TRBD2 (5 bases). The length of the CDR3 is 15 residues. The germline V and J ends were trimmed by 3 bases and 5 bases, with 15 bases remaining between them. Germline CDR1 LGHNA, CDR2 YSLEER. The CDR3 sequence: CASSQGRRAGDTQYF. As DNA, the CDR3 is TGCGCCAGCAGCCAGGGAAGGCGGGCGGGAGATACGCAGTATTTT.

The CDR3 here is CASSQEAGGYNEQFF. The CDR3 region has the DNA TGCGCCAGCAGCCAAGAAGCAGGGGGCTACAATGAGCAGTTCTTC. This rearrangement joins TRBV4-3 to TRBJ2-1; 7 nucleotides agree with TRBD1. V shed 0 bases, J shed 3 bases, and the junction held 2 bases outside the gene matches. Per germline, CDR1 LGHNA and CDR2 YSLEER. The CDR3 extends over 15 amino acids.

The CDR3 bases are TGTGCCAGCAGTGCCCAACCGCTAGGGGCCGGGGAGCTGTTTTTT. Translation gives CASSAQPLGAGELFF. J is TRBJ2-2 and V is TRBV6-4; D may be TRBD1 (5 bases). CDR3 size: 15 residues. V was pared by 4 bases and J by 6 bases, with 15 bases between. Germline V gene data show CDR1 as MRHNA and CDR2 as SNTAGT.

V usage is TRBV11-2 and J usage is TRBJ1-2; D may be TRBD1 (6 bases). Germline CDR1 reads SGHAT; CDR2 reads FQNNGV. V dropped 5 bases and J dropped 8 bases, with 24 bases sitting between them. The CDR3 runs to 16 residues. Here the CDR3 reads CASSHLGGRGYLGYTF. CDR3 coding DNA: TGTGCCAGCAGCCACCTCGGGGGGCGAGGGTATTTAGGCTACACCTTC.

This clone appeared once. J is TRBJ1-2 and V is TRBV28; the match to TRBD1 covers 12 bases. The V and J ends lost 3 bases and 8 bases, in that order; junction bases with no gene match: 4. Germline V gives CDR1 MDHEN, CDR2 SYDVKM. The CDR3 sequence is 14 residues long. CDR3 sequence: CASSFPGTGGGYTF. CDR3 in DNA: TGTGCCAGCAGTTTTCCCGGGACAGGGGGCGGCTACACCTTC.

This clone is deemed medium-sized. This chain joins TRBV28 and TRBJ2-3; D remains unclear. The V gene lost 4 bases and the J gene lost 5 bases, with 7 bases spanning the gap. This CDR3 is 12 amino acids long. Germline V gives CDR1 MDHEN, CDR2 SYDVKM. DNA for the CDR3: TGTGCCAGCAGTTCGTCAGTAGATACGCAGTATTTT. Residues: CASSSSVDTQYF.

About this clone itself: One end of the junction varies from germline; a read error may be responsible. The rearrangement links TRBV28 to TRBJ1-5, with 8 positions matching TRBD1. The CDR3 consists of 15 residues. Germline CDR1 reads MDHEN; CDR2 reads SYDVKM. In DNA form, the CDR3 reads TGTGCCAGCAGTGCCCGGGACAGGTTCTATCAACCCCAGCATTTT. The encoded protein is CASSARDRFYQPQHF.

The chain combines TRBV27 with TRBJ2-3; TRBD2 matches at 11 bases. V gave up 5 bases and J gave up 3 bases; unmatched junction bases: 10. CDR1 and CDR2 from the germline V gene are MNHEY and SMNVEV (reference sequence). The CDR3 is 17 residues long. Written as DNA, the CDR3 is TGTGCCAGCAGTACCATCACGACTAGCGGGATAACAGATACGCAGTATTTT. Translation: CASSTITTSGITDTQYF.

The chain carries TRBV7-3 and TRBJ1-2; 8 bases align to TRBD1. J gave up 2 bases and V 0 bases, and 2 bases lay outside the gene matches. The CDR3 spans 15 residues. Germline CDR1 SGHTA, CDR2 FQGTGA. The CDR3 region has the DNA TGTGCCAGCAGCTTAACCGGACAGGGAAACTATGGCTACACCTTC. Protein: CASSLTGQGNYGYTF. Supplemented by reference TRBV7-3 and TRBJ1-2, the full variable domain reads GAGVSQTPSNKVTEKGKYVELRCDPISGHTALYWYRQSLGQGPEFLIYFQGTGAADDSGLPNDRFFAVRPEGSVSTLKIQRTERGDSAVYLCASSLTGQGNYGYTFGSGTRLTVV.

The chain links TRBV6-5 to TRBJ1-1, with a possible D match to TRBD1 (6 bases). V was cut by 7 bases and J by 4 bases, with 13 bases left in between. Germline CDR1 MNHEY, CDR2 SVGAGI. This CDR3 is built from 13 residues. The CDR3 region is CASMLQGRTEAFF. CDR3 DNA sequence: TGTGCCAGCATGCTACAGGGACGCACTGAAGCTTTCTTT.